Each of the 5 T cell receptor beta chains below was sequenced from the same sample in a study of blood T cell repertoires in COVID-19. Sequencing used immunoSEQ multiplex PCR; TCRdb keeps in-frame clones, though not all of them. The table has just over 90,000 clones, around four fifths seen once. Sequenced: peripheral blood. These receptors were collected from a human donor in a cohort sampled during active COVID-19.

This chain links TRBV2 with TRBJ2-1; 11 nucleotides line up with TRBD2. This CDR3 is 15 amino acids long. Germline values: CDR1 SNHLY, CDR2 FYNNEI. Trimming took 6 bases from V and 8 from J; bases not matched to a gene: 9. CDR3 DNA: TGTGCCAGCAGGATACTAGCGGGAGTAAGCCATGAGCAGTTCTTC. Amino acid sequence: CASRILAGVSHEQFF.

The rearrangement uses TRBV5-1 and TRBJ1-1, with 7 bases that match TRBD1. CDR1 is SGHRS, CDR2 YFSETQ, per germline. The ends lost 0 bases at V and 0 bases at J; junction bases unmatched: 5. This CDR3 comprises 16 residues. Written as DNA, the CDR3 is TGCGCCAGCAGCTTGGGGCAGGGGGGCGTGAACACTGAAGCTTTCTTT. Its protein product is CASSLGQGGVNTEAFF.

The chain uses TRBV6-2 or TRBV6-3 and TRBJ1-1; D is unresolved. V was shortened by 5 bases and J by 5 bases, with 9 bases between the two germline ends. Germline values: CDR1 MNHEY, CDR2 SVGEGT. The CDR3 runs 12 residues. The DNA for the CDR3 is TGTGCCAGCAGTGACACACGGACTGAAGCTTTCTTT. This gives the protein CASSDTRTEAFF.

The chain's CDR3 is CASSYSAVMNTEAFF. As DNA, the CDR3 is TGTGCCAGCAGTTACTCTGCAGTCATGAACACTGAAGCTTTCTTT. The chain uses TRBV6-6 and TRBJ1-1; D unclear. CDR3 length: 15 amino acids. Trimming left V 0 bases short and J 0 bases short, with 8 bases between. Per germline, CDR1 MNHNY and CDR2 SVGAGI (reference sequence).

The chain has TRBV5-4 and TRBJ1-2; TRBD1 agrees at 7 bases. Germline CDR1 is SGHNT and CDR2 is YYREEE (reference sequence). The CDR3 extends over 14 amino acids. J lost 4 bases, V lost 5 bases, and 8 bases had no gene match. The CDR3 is CASRGQSFGYGYTF. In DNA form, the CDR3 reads TGTGCCAGCAGGGGACAGTCTTTCGGCTATGGCTACACCTTC.